The clone carrying this TCR beta chain turned up a few times. Its specificity is not known. Amplified regions were TCR beta CDR3 sequences from RNA transcripts. HTBI primers were employed in a first-round RT-PCR of the TCR CDR3. TCRdb ran MiXCR on the multiplex PCR reads and lists one entry per CDR3 protein. Here the sample spans about 640,000 distinct CDR3 sequences, less than 25% being singletons. The data originate from a study of T cells in Graves' hyperthyroidism and ophthalmopathy. Overall study results and limits: Stable hyperthyroidism and ophthalmopathy were separated using 13 V-J signatures. Most thyroid clonotypes that were expanded above 0.001 also turned up in blood.

Germline assignment: CDR1 DFQATT and CDR2 SNEGSKA (reference sequence). The CDR3 covers 15 residues. V lost 4 bases, J lost 0 bases, and 14 bases lay in between. The sample was blood. The V and J genes are TRBV20-1 and TRBJ2-3; D may be TRBD1 (6 bases). The sequence came from a man under 40 with Graves' ophthalmopathy. The CDR3 region is CSATDRKWSTDTQYF. The DNA for the CDR3 is TGCAGTGCTACGGACAGAAAGTGGAGCACAGATACGCAGTATTTT.